The 10 T cell receptor beta chains below were found in one sample sequenced in a study of tumor-infiltrating lymphocytes in primary liver carcinoma. They got blood RNA out of unsorted whole blood and also pulled out germline DNA. Priming with a constant-region primer yielded TCR beta cDNA from around 0.45 ug total RNA. Modified slightly, ARM-PCR produced TCR beta libraries over three nested multiplex PCR rounds. A C-beta reverse primer was combined with TRBV1-TRBV30 forward primers in the first two PCR rounds, and each round had approximately 9 cycles. Each CDR3 protein gets one entry after TCRdb re-called the multiplex PCR reads with MiXCR. The top ten hold approximately 6.5% of the sample, which has 190,000 or so distinct CDR3 sequences, 65% seen once. Specimen: peripheral blood. The receptors here all came from a woman aged 60 to 75 with primary liver carcinoma and hepatitis B virus infection.

This clonotype was counted once. This likely comes from a read error, as the CDR3 has no conserved phenylalanine or tryptophan at its end. The chain carries TRBV11-2 and TRBJ2-2; D possibly uses TRBD1 or TRBD2 (5 bases each). This CDR3 contains 16 residues. The germline V gene encodes CDR1 SGHAT and CDR2 FQNNGV. CDR3 DNA: TGTGCCAGCAGCTTCAGTCTTCAGGATCTTGGTGGGGGGCTGTTTATT. This codes for CASSFSLQDLGGGLFI.

The chain is built from TRBV6-1 and TRBJ2-3, with D tentatively TRBD1 or TRBD2 (6 bases each). Trimming removed 6 bases from V and 1 base from J, with 20 bases in between. The CDR3 spans 17 residues. Germline V gene sequence: CDR1 MNHNS, CDR2 SASEGT. Here the CDR3 reads CASSGGHGSRGTDTQYF. CDR3 nucleotides: TGTGCCAGCAGCGGGGGCCACGGGAGCCGGGGCACAGATACGCAGTATTTT.

The V gene is TRBV5-5, the J gene TRBJ2-7; D remains ambiguous. Germline V lookup: CDR1 SGHKS, CDR2 YYEKEE (reference sequence). V was cut by 1 base and J by 3 bases, with 11 bases left in between. The CDR3 has 14 amino acids. CDR3 in amino acids: CASSLRDNCYEQYF. CDR3 DNA sequence: TGTGCCAGCAGCTTGAGAGACAACTGCTACGAGCAGTACTTC.

Comments on this clonotype: One junction end does not reproduce the germline sequence, and a read error may be involved. This CDR3 reads CAISPRDSAKNIQYF. CDR3 in DNA: TGTGCCATCAGCCCACGAGACTCAGCCAAAAACATTCAGTACTTC. The chain carries TRBV5-4 and TRBJ2-4; no firm D call. CDR3 length equals 15 residues. The germline gives CDR1 SGHNT, CDR2 YYREEE (reference sequence).

As concerns this clonotype: Just one base apart from a much larger clone, this may be a read error. The chain combines TRBV5-5 with TRBJ1-4; D gene ambiguous. Germline CDR1 SGHKS, CDR2 YYEKEE (reference sequence). The CDR3 totals 13 residues. V lost 4 bases and J lost 6, with 10 bases in between. Here the CDR3 reads CASSRRTDEKLFF. The DNA of the CDR3 is TGTGCCAGCAGCCGGCGGACGGATGAAAAACTGTTTTTT.

Worth noting for this clonotype: One junction end disagrees with the germline gene, perhaps due to a read error. J is TRBJ1-2 and V is TRBV7-9; weak D call: TRBD1 (5 bases). Germline V gene sequence: CDR1 SEHNR, CDR2 FQNEAQ (reference sequence). The CDR3 is 14 residues long. CDR3: CTSSLAGGSNGYTF. The CDR3 DNA is TGTACCAGCAGCTTAGCGGGGGGAAGCAATGGCTACACCTTC.

A remark on this clonotype: This may arise from a read error, as a much more abundant clone is one base away. The chain joins TRBV29-1 to TRBJ2-3; D is unclear. The CDR3 is 11 residues long. From germline, CDR1 is SQVTM and CDR2 ANQGSEA. CDR3 loop: CSVKDPGTQYF. DNA for the CDR3: TGCAGCGTTAAAGACCCGGGTACGCAGTATTTT.

As for this clonotype: The junction shows a germline mismatch at one end, possibly a read error. J is TRBJ2-1 and V is TRBV6-5; D is undetermined. This CDR3 region has 12 residues. Germline CDR1 is MNHEY and CDR2 is SVGAGI. CDR3 sequence reads: CVSIPRFNEQFF. The CDR3 DNA sequence: TGTGTCAGCATCCCCCGGTTCAATGAGCAGTTCTTC.

With regard to this clonotype: Given a much more abundant clone one base away, this may be a read error. The chain links TRBV4-2 to TRBJ2-1; D is uncertain. Germline loops: CDR1 LGHNA, CDR2 YNFKEQ. The CDR3 loop spans 19 amino acids. V was pared by 4 bases and J by 0 bases, with 22 bases between. CDR3 sequence reads: CASSRDIYYSPSSYNEQFF. The CDR3, as DNA: TGTGCCAGCAGCCGAGATATCTATTACAGCCCCAGCTCCTACAATGAGCAGTTCTTC.

This clonotype was seen a few times. The chain has TRBV7-9 and TRBJ2-4; a possible D gene is TRBD2 (5 bases). The V gene's germline CDR1 is SEHNR and CDR2 FQNEAQ (reference sequence). Trimming removed 4 bases at V and 0 bases at J, with 10 bases between. This CDR3 is 15 amino acids long. The CDR3 reads CASSSLGEAKNIQYF. The DNA for the CDR3 is TGTGCCAGCAGCTCCCTCGGGGAAGCCAAAAACATTCAGTACTTC.